The rows below give T cell receptor beta chains drawn from one sample of a study of cytomegalovirus exposure and HLA in healthy donors. Clones were read by immunoSEQ multiplex PCR, and TCRdb kept only the in-frame ones, dropping some. The repertoire holds 79,000 or so clones, around 77% seen once, with about 20% in the top ten. The specimen sequenced was PBMCs. These receptors were obtained from a woman in her thirties or forties in good health and CMV-seropositive. CDR3s include the opening cysteine and the closing phenylalanine or tryptophan. The D gene is left open where the match is weak. The size field is filled for only some rows; it gives once, few, many or a size class.

J: TRBJ1-5
size: -
V: TRBV9
D: TRBD1
DNA: TGTGCCAGCAGCCCAGGGGACAGGGCGGGGAGTCAGCCCCAGCATTTT
CDR3: CASSPGDRAGSQPQHF

J: TRBJ1-5
size: few
V: TRBV6-1
D: -
DNA: TGTGCCAGCAGTGAGCGGGCCATGCAGCCCCAGCATTTT
CDR3: CASSERAMQPQHF

J: TRBJ1-5
size: -
V: TRBV15
D: TRBD1
DNA: TGTGCCACCAGCAGAGTCCGGGACAGGGCAGTGGAAAGCAATCAGCCCCAGCATTTT
CDR3: CATSRVRDRAVESNQPQHF

J: TRBJ2-4
size: -
V: TRBV2
D: TRBD1
DNA: TGTGCCAGCAGTGAAGAGCTTAGGACAGGGGTTTTGAACTTC
CDR3: CASSEELRTGVLNF

J: TRBJ2-3
size: -
V: TRBV5-4
D: TRBD2
DNA: TGTGCCAGCACCTTGTTACTAGCGGGATTTAACACAGATACGCAGTATTTT
CDR3: CASTLLLAGFNTDTQYF

J: TRBJ1-1
size: -
V: TRBV29-1
D: TRBD1
DNA: TGCAGCATTAACAGGGGCTACACTGAAGCTTTCTTT
CDR3: CSINRGYTEAFF

J: TRBJ2-1
size: -
V: TRBV18
D: TRBD1
DNA: TGTGCCAGCTCACCACAACTTGGATCAGGGGGCAATGAGCAGTTCTTC
CDR3: CASSPQLGSGGNEQFF

J: TRBJ2-7
size: -
V: TRBV2
D: TRBD1
DNA: TGTGCCAGCAGTGAGACGGAGACAGGGCAACGTATATTGCAGTACTTC
CDR3: CASSETETGQRILQYF

J: TRBJ1-5
size: -
V: TRBV6-6
D: TRBD1
DNA: TGTGCCAGCGGGCTCGGACAGGGGCGCAATCAGCCCCAGCATTTT
CDR3: CASGLGQGRNQPQHF

J: TRBJ2-2
size: -
V: TRBV6-1
D: TRBD1
DNA: TGTGCCAGCAGAGCCAGGACAGGGAACACCGGGGAGCTGTTTTTT
CDR3: CASRARTGNTGELFF

J: TRBJ2-7
size: -
V: TRBV29-1
D: -
DNA: TGCAGCGTTGAGCCCACGGGGACCTACGAGCAGTACTTC
CDR3: CSVEPTGTYEQYF

J: TRBJ2-3
size: -
V: TRBV4-1
D: TRBD1
DNA: TGCGCCAGCAGCCCCGGGACAGGCCTAAGCACAGATACGCAGTATTTT
CDR3: CASSPGTGLSTDTQYF

J: TRBJ2-1
size: -
V: TRBV6-6
D: TRBD2
DNA: TGTGCCAGCAGGGGGGCGGGACTAGAGGGCTATGAGCAGTTCTTC
CDR3: CASRGAGLEGYEQFF

J: TRBJ1-4
size: -
V: TRBV9
D: TRBD1
DNA: TGTGCCAGCAGCGACGGGACAGGGAGGCACGAAAAACTGTTTTTT
CDR3: CASSDGTGRHEKLFF

J: TRBJ2-1
size: -
V: TRBV30
D: -
DNA: TGTGCCTGGAGTCACGGGTCGGGAGAGCAGTTCTTC
CDR3: CAWSHGSGEQFF

J: TRBJ1-2
size: -
V: TRBV19
D: -
DNA: TGTGCCAGTAGTATAACAGGGTATGGCTACACCTTC
CDR3: CASSITGYGYTF

J: TRBJ1-4
size: -
V: TRBV5-1
D: -
DNA: TGCGCCAGCAGCCCAGCTACGGGTGGCGAAAAACTGTTTTTT
CDR3: CASSPATGGEKLFF

J: TRBJ1-2
size: -
V: TRBV4-1
D: -
DNA: TGCGCCAGCAGCCAAAGGCGTGACAGCCAGCACTATGGCTACACCTTC
CDR3: CASSQRRDSQHYGYTF

J: TRBJ1-2
size: -
V: TRBV5-1
D: -
DNA: TGCGCCAGCACTACTTCATGGGGGGTTGGCTATGGCTACACCTTC
CDR3: CASTTSWGVGYGYTF

J: TRBJ2-3
size: -
V: TRBV6-4
D: -
DNA: TGTGCCAGCAGTGACTCTGGCAGCACAGATACGCAGTATTTT
CDR3: CASSDSGSTDTQYF

J: TRBJ2-3
size: -
V: TRBV11-2
D: TRBD2
DNA: TGTGCCAGCAGCTTCCGGGGCCCCTTGACTAGCGGGAGGACAGATACGCAGTATTTT
CDR3: CASSFRGPLTSGRTDTQYF

J: TRBJ2-1
size: few
V: TRBV7-3
D: TRBD2
DNA: TGTGCCAGCAGCAACAAAGGGACTAGAGGGGCCAATGAGCAGTTCTTC
CDR3: CASSNKGTRGANEQFF

J: TRBJ2-7
size: -
V: TRBV5-4
D: -
DNA: TGTGCCAGCAGCCTTGGACAGAACTACGAGCAGTACTTC
CDR3: CASSLGQNYEQYF

J: TRBJ1-1
size: -
V: TRBV9
D: TRBD1
DNA: TGTGCCAGCAGTCGGGACAGGGGAACTGAAGCTTTCTTT
CDR3: CASSRDRGTEAFF

J: TRBJ2-5
size: -
V: TRBV7-9
D: -
DNA: TGTGCCAGCAGTACTTATCAAGAGACCCAGTACTTC
CDR3: CASSTYQETQYF

J: TRBJ2-2
size: -
V: TRBV30
D: -
DNA: TGTGCCTGGAGGAGGATCATGAGCGGCGGGGAGCTGTTTTTT
CDR3: CAWRRIMSGGELFF

J: TRBJ2-7
size: -
V: TRBV7-9
D: -
DNA: TGTGCCAGCAGCTCCCAACTAAATTCGTACTTC
CDR3: CASSSQLNSYF

J: TRBJ1-4
size: -
V: TRBV7-9
D: TRBD1
DNA: TGTGCCAGCAGCTTAGTGCAGGGGGTGTATGAAAAACTGTTTTTT
CDR3: CASSLVQGVYEKLFF

J: TRBJ2-3
size: -
V: TRBV5-6
D: -
DNA: TGTGCCAGCAGCTTGTCTAGCGTGTTCGACTCTAGCACAGATACGCAGTATTTT
CDR3: CASSLSSVFDSSTDTQYF

J: TRBJ2-1
size: few
V: TRBV10-3
D: -
DNA: TGTGCCATCAGTACGGCAGGCGCATCCTACAATGAGCAGTTCTTC
CDR3: CAISTAGASYNEQFF

J: TRBJ1-5
size: -
V: TRBV7-8
D: -
DNA: TGTGCCAGCAGGCCCGGGGGCAATCAGCCCCAGCATTTT
CDR3: CASRPGGNQPQHF

J: TRBJ2-1
size: -
V: TRBV14
D: -
DNA: TGTGCCAGCAGGGAATCCGGACAAGGACACAATGAGCAGTTCTTC
CDR3: CASRESGQGHNEQFF

J: TRBJ1-3
size: -
V: TRBV12-2
D: -
DNA: TGTGCAAGTCGGCCACACCGACAGGAGCTGGTCTCTGGAAACACCATATATTTT
CDR3: CASRPHRQELVSGNTIYF

J: TRBJ2-2
size: few
V: TRBV9
D: -
DNA: TGTGCCAGCGGACCGGTCCAGGGTACCGGGGAGCTGTTTTTT
CDR3: CASGPVQGTGELFF

J: TRBJ2-2
size: -
V: TRBV7-8
D: -
DNA: TGTGCCAGCAGCAAGAGTGGCGGGACGAACACCGGGGAGCTGTTTTTT
CDR3: CASSKSGGTNTGELFF

J: TRBJ2-3
size: -
V: TRBV18
D: -
DNA: TGTGCCAGCTCACAATCAGCAGGGCGAGATACGCAGTATTTT
CDR3: CASSQSAGRDTQYF

J: TRBJ1-1
size: -
V: TRBV2
D: TRBD1
DNA: TGTGCCAGCGACAGGGCGGGCACTGAAGCTTTCTTT
CDR3: CASDRAGTEAFF

J: TRBJ2-1
size: few
V: TRBV15
D: -
DNA: TGTGCCACCAGCAGAGATCCTCCGGGAAGCTCCTACAATGAGCAGTTCTTC
CDR3: CATSRDPPGSSYNEQFF

J: TRBJ2-2
size: many
V: TRBV5-5
D: -
DNA: TGTGCCACTTCGATCGGACACCGGGACTTGAACACCGGGGAGCTGTTTTTT
CDR3: CATSIGHRDLNTGELFF

J: TRBJ2-1
size: -
V: TRBV29-1
D: TRBD2
DNA: TGCAGCGTAGGGGGGACTAGCGGGAGGATCCCTAATGAGCAGTTCTTC
CDR3: CSVGGTSGRIPNEQFF

J: TRBJ1-1
size: -
V: TRBV7-9
D: TRBD1
DNA: TGTGCCAGCAGCTCGCCCTCCGTGACAGGGGTGGACACTGAAGCTTTCTTT
CDR3: CASSSPSVTGVDTEAFF

J: TRBJ2-7
size: -
V: TRBV28
D: -
DNA: TGTGCCAGCAGTTTATTGATACGCGCCCCCTCCTACGAGCAGTACTTC
CDR3: CASSLLIRAPSYEQYF

J: TRBJ1-1
size: -
V: TRBV2
D: TRBD1
DNA: TGTGCCAGTACGACAGGGATAAGGACTGAAGCTTTCTTT
CDR3: CASTTGIRTEAFF

J: TRBJ1-5
size: -
V: TRBV2
D: -
DNA: TGTGCCAGCAGTGAAAATTTGGCGGGGGGAAGGCATTTT
CDR3: CASSENLAGGRHF

J: TRBJ1-2
size: -
V: TRBV30
D: TRBD1
DNA: TGTGCCTGGAGTGCTACCTCTGACAGGGAGGGCTACACCTTC
CDR3: CAWSATSDREGYTF

J: TRBJ1-1
size: -
V: TRBV30
D: -
DNA: TGTGCCTGGAGTGTCGGCAGGGCGAAAGACACTGAAGCTTTCTTT
CDR3: CAWSVGRAKDTEAFF

J: TRBJ1-1
size: -
V: TRBV5-1
D: -
DNA: TGCGCCAGCAGCTTCGGCACTGAAGCTTTCTTT
CDR3: CASSFGTEAFF